The 19 T cell receptor beta chains below come from one sample, sequenced in a study of blood T cells in healthy people across ages. The authors ran a second PCR of about 6 to 12 cycles using a sample-barcoded 5' primer and a J-beta primer mix. TCRdb independently ran MiXCR on the 5' RACE reads; one entry per CDR3 protein. Among approximately 800,000 distinct CDR3 sequences, around 34% were seen once, and the ten largest hold under 15%. Sequencing used blood. The origin of the receptors is a young man in good health.

There are a few counts of this clonotype. The CDR3 nucleotides read TGTGCCAGCGGAGTCCACAGGGACGTAGGGGAGACCCAGTACTTC. It yields the protein CASGVHRDVGETQYF. This chain uses TRBV7-2 with TRBJ2-5, with D possibly being TRBD1 (6 bases). Germline V CDR1 and CDR2: SGHTA, FQGNSA. This CDR3 has 15 residues. Trimming left V 8 bases short and J 5 bases short, with 21 bases between.

V and J are TRBV27 and TRBJ2-3; no reliable D call. CDR3 length: 13 amino acids. Deletions cut 5 bases from V and 2 bases from J, with 8 bases between. Looked up from germline, CDR1 is MNHEY and CDR2 is SMNVEV (reference sequence). CDR3 residues: CASSHGFTDTQYF. The CDR3 DNA follows: TGTGCCAGCAGTCACGGATTCACAGATACGCAGTATTTT.

The rearrangement uses TRBV12-3 or TRBV12-4 and TRBJ1-1; TRBD1 might be the D (5 bases). Trimming removed 10 bases at V and 4 bases at J, with 19 bases between. The CDR3 has 14 residues. The CDR3 loop reads CATLGGGRFTEAFF. CDR3 sequence (DNA): TGTGCCACCCTCGGTGGGGGTAGATTCACTGAAGCTTTCTTT.

J is TRBJ1-6 and V is TRBV9; tentatively, D is TRBD1 (6 bases). Germline CDR1 SGDLS, CDR2 YYNGEE. Trimming removed 3 bases from V and 11 bases from J, with 15 bases in between. The CDR3 length is 14 residues. CDR3 sequence reads: CASSGGGGLTPLHF. As DNA, the CDR3 is TGTGCCAGCAGCGGGGGGGGCGGTTTGACACCCCTCCACTTT. Drawing the rest from reference TRBV9 and TRBJ1-6, the complete variable domain is DSGVTQTPKHLITATGQRVTLRCSPRSGDLSVYWYQQSLDQGLQFLIQYYNGEERAKGNILERFSAQQFPDLHSELNLSSLELGDSALYFCASSGGGGLTPLHFGNGTRLTVT.

The rearrangement links TRBV7-2 to TRBJ2-7, with D tentatively TRBD2 (5 bases). Germline V lookup: CDR1 SGHTA, CDR2 FQGNSA. Trimming took 4 bases from V and 7 from J, leaving 20 bases between them. This CDR3 is built from 15 residues. The CDR3: CASSSPGLRAQEQYF. The CDR3 region has the DNA TGTGCCAGCAGCTCGCCGGGTCTGCGGGCGCAAGAGCAGTACTTC. The full variable domain, rest sourced from reference TRBV7-2 and TRBJ2-7, is GAGVSQSPSNKVTEKGKDVELRCDPISGHTALYWYRQSLGQGLEFLIYFQGNSAPDKSGLPSDRFSAERTGGSVSTLTIQRTQQEDSAVYLCASSSPGLRAQEQYFGPGTRLTVT.

A few counts support this clonotype. The chain carries TRBV12-3 or TRBV12-4 and TRBJ1-5, with TRBD1 identical over 9 bases. This CDR3 is built from 18 residues. V dropped 3 bases and J dropped 1; count of bases not matched to a gene: 10. The CDR3: CASSLIRGDRESNQPQHF. CDR3 nucleotides: TGTGCCAGCAGTTTGATTCGCGGGGACAGGGAGAGCAATCAGCCCCAGCATTTT.

This rearrangement joins TRBV20-1 to TRBJ2-7; the D gene is possibly TRBD2 (5 bases). The CDR3 runs to 13 residues. Trimming took off 1 base at V and 7 bases at J, with 14 bases between the two ends. CDR1 is DFQATT and CDR2 is SNEGSKA in the germline V gene (reference sequence). In nucleotides, the CDR3 is TGCAGTGCTAGAGGCCAGGTTAGCGATGAGCAGTACTTC. Amino acid sequence: CSARGQVSDEQYF.

V usage is TRBV6-5 and J usage is TRBJ2-1, with 11 bases identical to TRBD2. The tail of the sequence fits TRBJ2-7 better, so the J call may be wrong. The CDR3 length is 14 residues. Germline V gives CDR1 MNHEY, CDR2 SVGAGI. In DNA form, the CDR3 reads TGTGCCACCACTAGCGGGGGCTCCTACAATGAGCAGTACTTC. This translates into CATTSGGSYNEQYF.

The chain combines TRBV28 with TRBJ2-4; tentative D call: TRBD2 (7 bases). The J call may be in error: the DNA end matches TRBJ2-7 better. CDR1 and CDR2 (germline): MDHEN, SYDVKM. This CDR3 region has 15 residues. CDR3 residues: CASSLGGGESREQYF. The CDR3 DNA reads as TGTGCCAGCAGTTTAGGGGGGGGCGAATCTCGCGAGCAGTACTTC.

In this sample, this clonotype turned up a few times. The chain joins TRBV6-2 or TRBV6-3 to TRBJ2-1; D gene uncertain. Germline CDR1 is MNHEY and CDR2 is SVGEGT. V shed 0 bases and J shed 7 bases, with 16 bases lying between them. The CDR3 has 16 amino acids. CDR3 sequence (DNA): TGTGCCAGCAGTTACTCGGCCACCAGTTCTCTGAATGAGCAGTTCTTC. This gives the protein CASSYSATSSLNEQFF.

V usage is TRBV6-2 or TRBV6-3 and J usage is TRBJ1-1; D is possibly TRBD1 (5 bases). The CDR3 spans 15 residues. CDR1 and CDR2 from the germline V gene are MNHEY and SVGEGT. With 6 bases removed from V and 2 bases from J, the gap between germline ends came to 16 bases. In nucleotides, the CDR3 is TGTGCCAGCAGCAAAGCCGGGACCCGAAACACTGAAGCTTTCTTT. Amino acid sequence: CASSKAGTRNTEAFF.

The V call is TRBV20-1, the J call TRBJ1-2; D not certain. This CDR3 spans 14 amino acids. Germline loops: CDR1 DFQATT, CDR2 SNEGSKA (reference sequence). Trimming removed 0 bases at V and 2 bases at J, with 10 bases between. The CDR3: CSARDRLDNYGYTF. As DNA, the CDR3 is TGCAGTGCTAGAGATCGGCTGGACAACTATGGCTACACCTTC.

As to this clonotype: One base away lies a much larger clone, so this may be a sequencing read error. The chain employs TRBV12-3 or TRBV12-4 and TRBJ2-5, with 7 nucleotides matching TRBD1. V trimming: 7 bases; J trimming: 2 bases; junction bases outside the gene matches: 7. The CDR3 is 14 residues long. The CDR3, as DNA: TGTGCCAGCACCAAAAGACAGGGTCAAGAGACCCAGTACTTC. This codes for CASTKRQGQETQYF.

V usage is TRBV12-3 or TRBV12-4 and J usage is TRBJ2-2; D gene uncertain. The CDR3 is 15 residues long. The ends were cut back, 3 bases at V and 0 bases at J, with 8 bases in the middle. The CDR3 DNA reads as TGTGCCAGCAGTTTGGACCCATCGAACACCGGGGAGCTGTTTTTT. Its translation: CASSLDPSNTGELFF.

This clonotype was detected only a few times. The chain combines TRBV7-2 with TRBJ1-6; D gene unclear. This CDR3 is built from 14 residues. Looked up from germline, CDR1 is SGHTA and CDR2 is FQGNSA. With 3 bases removed from V and 6 bases from J, the gap between germline ends came to 9 bases. The CDR3 DNA reads as TGTGCCAGCAGCTTTGGGCAGCCTAATTCACCCCTCCACTTT. This sequence encodes CASSFGQPNSPLHF. Filled out from reference TRBV7-2 and TRBJ1-6, the complete variable domain reads GAGVSQSPSNKVTEKGKDVELRCDPISGHTALYWYRQSLGQGLEFLIYFQGNSAPDKSGLPSDRFSAERTGGSVSTLTIQRTQQEDSAVYLCASSFGQPNSPLHFGNGTRLTVT.

The V gene is TRBV7-8, the J gene TRBJ2-7; D unclear. V lost 5 bases to trimming and J lost 2 bases, with 13 bases between them. This CDR3 contains 14 residues. Germline assignment: CDR1 SGHVS and CDR2 FQNEAQ. For the CDR3, the DNA is TGTGCCAGCAGCCCCATCCTCCGGGCCTACGAGCAGTACTTC. Its protein is CASSPILRAYEQYF.

V gene TRBV4-3 combines with J gene TRBJ2-3, with unresolved D. V gave up 4 bases and J gave up 3 bases, with 17 bases separating them. This CDR3 comprises 16 residues. CDR1 is LGHNA, CDR2 YSLEER, per germline. The CDR3 DNA sequence: TGCGCCAGCAGCCGACGCCCCGAAGGTTCGACAGATACGCAGTATTTT. Amino acids: CASSRRPEGSTDTQYF.

This clonotype has a handful of counts. The V call is TRBV6-2 or TRBV6-3, the J call TRBJ2-5, with 10 positions matching TRBD1. The trim removed 0 bases at V and 2 bases at J, leaving 3 bases unmatched. The germline V gene encodes CDR1 MNHEY and CDR2 SVGEGT. The CDR3 totals 16 residues. The CDR3 DNA is TGTGCCAGCAGTTACTCGGGGACAGGGGTACAAGAGACCCAGTACTTC. Encoded protein: CASSYSGTGVQETQYF.

This clonotype was detected a few times. The chain carries TRBV6-2 or TRBV6-3 and TRBJ1-6; D is unclear. The germline V and J ends were trimmed by 2 bases and 0 bases, with 8 bases remaining between them. Per germline, CDR1 MNHEY and CDR2 SVGEGT. The CDR3 extends over 16 amino acids. CDR3 amino acids: CASSYRASSYNSPLHF. CDR3 nucleotide sequence: TGTGCCAGCAGTTACCGCGCCAGCTCCTATAATTCACCCCTCCACTTT.